Shown below are 4 T cell receptor beta chains from a single sample sequenced in a study of CD8 T cells in Susac syndrome. Reverse transcription of 0.5 to 1 ug RNA was performed with random hexamers. One entry per CDR3 protein, called by TCRdb with MiXCR from the immunoSEQ multiplex PCR reads. The sample gives about 180,000 distinct CDR3 sequences, roughly 95% of which show up once; around 0.12% is in the top ten. Sample: CD4+ T cells from PBMCs. These TCRs come from a human donor with Susac syndrome.

The V call is TRBV30, the J call TRBJ2-5; D not resolved. V lost 1 base, J lost 1 base, and 7 bases lay in between. The CDR3 loop spans 13 amino acids. Germline CDR1 is GTSNPN and CDR2 is SVGIG (reference sequence). CDR3 sequence: CAWSGRVQETQYF. The CDR3 region has the DNA TGTGCCTGGAGTGGAAGAGTCCAAGAGACCCAGTACTTC.

The genes are TRBV20-1 and TRBJ1-5; D is perhaps TRBD1 (5 bases). Per germline, CDR1 DFQATT and CDR2 SNEGSKA (reference sequence). This CDR3 has 15 amino acids. The V and J ends lost 6 bases and 0 bases respectively, with 15 bases between them. Here the CDR3 DNA reads TGCAGTGCGCCCGGGACTACCTATAGCAATCAGCCCCAGCATTTT. Translation: CSAPGTTYSNQPQHF.

The V call is TRBV4-1, the J call TRBJ1-1; D remains ambiguous. Germline values: CDR1 MGHRA, CDR2 YSYEKL. This CDR3 spans 13 amino acids. Trimming stripped 4 bases from V and 4 bases from J, with 10 bases between. The DNA of the CDR3 is TGCGCCAGCAGCCCGGAGTATCCCACTGAAGCTTTCTTT. This translates into CASSPEYPTEAFF.

The chain joins TRBV4-2 to TRBJ2-7; 10 bases map to TRBD2. Losses at the gene ends were 3 bases for V and 5 bases for J; bases not matched to a gene: 16. This CDR3 has 18 amino acids. Per germline, CDR1 LGHNA and CDR2 YNFKEQ. CDR3 bases: TGTGCCAGCAGCCATCAAGCGGGAGGGCCTGGGGTTTTTGACGAGCAGTACTTC. Its protein product is CASSHQAGGPGVFDEQYF.